This T cell receptor beta chain comes out of a study of shared clonotypes between healthy human individuals (dated by TCRdb to about 2020). Context from the whole study: The cohort comprised a couple of women and three men aged 18 to 49 years. To increase sequencing depth and limit assay-specific biases, different laboratories used diverse techniques to prepare libraries and sequence TCR repertoires. For each donor, CD4 naive and CD4 memory were each given three plates, CD8 naive was given two plates, and CD8 memory was given one plate. The study deeply sequenced blood TCR repertoires of about 5 healthy adults to estimate repertoire size and the extent of clonotype sharing between individuals. Leukapheresis yielded between about 0.94 and 10 billion PBMCs per donor. The study at large found these results: Pairwise subsampling led to the expectation that sequencing depth would affect the degree of clonotype sharing among donors. Larger estimated clonotype richness was generally found for naive subsets than for memory subsets. When a few donors were compared, the shared fraction of clonotypes was around 5% for naive CD4, approximately 3.3% for naive CD8, more than 2% for memory CD4, and less than 0.45% for memory CD8. The small number of donors limited the genetic and exposure-history diversity represented. Incomplete sequencing was indicated by rarefaction of sorted-subset datasets, despite the large sequencing depth. Sampling was limited to blood, and TCR repertoires in tissue likely differ from TCR repertoires in blood. Compared with non-shared clonotypes, clonotypes shared by all four sorted-subset donors had higher generation probabilities.

Comments on this clone: Its antigen is currently not known. There are no base qualities to consult, and no much larger clone falls within one base.

Using the deep immunoSEQ assay, multiplex PCR amplified TCR CDR3 regions from genomic DNA. Extracted genomic DNA from each cell subset was distributed evenly across all wells of several immunoSEQ 96-well plates, and each plate was treated as a replicate. For sorted subsets, about 0.2 ug genomic DNA, equal to 25,000 to 35,000 T cell genomes, was loaded into each replicate PCR. Purified libraries were quantified with a Qubit 3.0 fluorometer, sized on a Bioanalyzer 2100, and re-quantified with the KAPA Library Quantification kit. A separate single-read 150-cycle Illumina NextSeq 550 flow cell was used to sequence each immunoSEQ 96-well plate. Turning to the authors' computational methods: Because the immunoSEQ output included only junctional sequences and no quality scores, the filtering could not be the same as the filtering used for full-length reads. To assign V/J genes and CDR3, sequences were annotated against IMGT germline references using PyIR, a Python wrapper for IgBLAST v1.9. Reads with weak V/J assignments (E-value above 1e-6), missing CDR3, stop codons, out-of-frame junctions, or ambiguous translated residues were removed. V3J clonotypes were defined as sequences sharing an identical inferred V gene, J gene, and CDR3 amino acid sequence. Percentage overlap between repertoires was calculated by dividing the number of shared unique clonotypes by the size of the smaller repertoire. RTK rarefaction, the Chao1 estimator, and Recon v2.1 estimates of unobserved clonotypes were used to assess repertoire richness. OLGA was used to compute generation probabilities for all TCRbeta clonotypes that the gDNA method yielded from a handful of donors. TCRdb mirrors the immuneACCESS table, restricted to in-frame sequences. Some clones are absent from its copies; in checked studies, under half trace to an unresolved V gene, and the reason for the others is unknown. From that table come the V and J calls and clone size; the DNA was used to work out D and trimming. Recorded for this sample are approximately 590,000 clones; roughly 96% of them occurred a single time. The ten largest clones take up approximately 0.1% of the sample.

CD8 naive samples were obtained by positive selection for CCR7 among CD45RO-negative cells, yielding a CD45RA+CCR7+ population from which TemRA cells were excluded. Donors were healthy HIV-negative adults with no recently reported acute infections or vaccinations. All donors were Caucasian adults living in Nashville, Tennessee, USA. Blood was obtained by leukapheresis, after which PBMCs were separated by Ficoll-Histopaque density gradient centrifugation and cryopreserved in liquid nitrogen vapor phase. Purity and quantity of every magnetically sorted T cell population were checked by analytical flow cytometry. Genomic DNA was isolated from each sorted fraction and quantified by UV absorbance on a Nanodrop 2000c. The germline V gene (reference sequence) gives CDR1 as LNHDA and CDR2 as SQIVND. V is pared back by 5 bases and J by 0 bases, with 14 bases lying between the germline termini. Reading from cysteine to phenylalanine, the CDR3 counts 15 amino acids. Kept here is only the CDR3 DNA, which spans 45 bases and is read in frame from base 1.

The rearranged segments are TRBV19 and TRBJ2-7; a weak D assignment points to TRBD2 (6 bases agree). The sequencing sample was made of naive CD8+ T cells sorted from blood. The cell subset or site label here, explained by the study, means: CD45RA+CCR7+. This sequence was found in a woman in her 30s in good health. At the DNA level, the sequence is TGTGCCAGTAGTTTGGATAGCGGAAGCTCCTACGAGCAGTACTTC. Its protein is CASSLDSGSSYEQYF.